These 19 T cell receptor beta chains were all obtained from the same sample, sequenced in a study of T cell responses to AZD1222 COVID-19 vaccine. Sequenced by immunoSEQ multiplex PCR; TCRdb stores in-frame clones only, minus some. The sample consists of about 150,000 clones, about 90% of them appearing once. Sequences were derived from peripheral blood, sampled 28 days after the second AZD1222 dose. These receptors were taken from an adult who received the AZD1222 COVID-19 vaccine.

This rearrangement joins TRBV28 to TRBJ1-1; 9 bases are a match to TRBD1. This CDR3 is built from 13 residues. The germline V gene has CDR1 MDHEN and CDR2 SYDVKM. Trimming at V came to 6 bases and at J to 6 bases, leaving 5 bases not matched to a gene. CDR3 in amino acids: CASRTGGLSEAFF. CDR3 DNA: TGTGCCAGCAGAACAGGGGGCTTGTCTGAAGCTTTCTTT.

The chain links TRBV19 to TRBJ2-7; 8 bases fit TRBD2. The germline gives CDR1 LNHDA, CDR2 SQIVND (reference sequence). CDR3 length: 15 amino acids. Trimming cost V 5 bases and J 3 bases; bases outside gene matches: 9. CDR3 bases: TGTGCCAGTAGTCGTTGGAGCGGGAGAGGCTACGAGCAGTACTTC. It translates to CASSRWSGRGYEQYF.

V is TRBV7-2 and J is TRBJ2-7, with TRBD1 matching 9 bases. The CDR3 runs 13 residues. Germline CDR1 is SGHTA and CDR2 is FQGNSA. The trim removed 4 bases at V and 10 bases at J, leaving 8 bases unmatched. This chain's CDR3 is CASSSKRTGVQYF. Written as DNA, the CDR3 is TGTGCCAGCAGCTCTAAAAGGACAGGGGTTCAGTACTTC.

V is TRBV19 and J is TRBJ2-7, with D maybe TRBD1 (5 bases). The CDR3 extends over 14 amino acids. The V gene's germline CDR1 is LNHDA and CDR2 SQIVND (reference sequence). Trimming removed 0 bases from V and 6 bases from J, with 12 bases in between. The CDR3 loop is CASSIEAGSGEQYF. The DNA of the CDR3 is TGTGCCAGTAGTATAGAGGCAGGGTCGGGCGAGCAGTACTTC.

The gene calls are TRBV18 and TRBJ1-4, with 8 positions matching TRBD1. The CDR3 spans 17 residues. Per the germline V gene, CDR1 is KGHSH and CDR2 is LQKENI. Trimming removed 3 bases from V and 5 bases from J; junction bases left unmatched: 11. The CDR3: CASSPPSGQGGNEKLFF. DNA for the CDR3: TGTGCCAGCTCACCCCCCTCAGGACAGGGAGGGAATGAAAAACTGTTTTTT.

The chain recombines TRBV10-3 with TRBJ2-3; possibly TRBD2 for D (6 bases). V shed 2 bases and J shed 11 bases, with 20 bases lying between them. The CDR3 totals 15 residues. CDR1 is ENHRY and CDR2 is SYGVKD in the germline V gene. CDR3 coding DNA: TGTGCCATCAGTGAGAAGGGGACTCCTAAGGAGGAGCAGTATTTT. Its protein product is CAISEKGTPKEEQYF.

This clone was found once. This chain connects TRBV27 to TRBJ1-4; D is ambiguous. The CDR3 loop spans 15 amino acids. V was cut by 5 bases and J by 0 bases, with 10 bases left in between. Germline V gives CDR1 MNHEY, CDR2 SMNVEV (reference sequence). The CDR3 DNA sequence: TGTGCCAGCAGTCTGATGCGAGCAACTAATGAAAAACTGTTTTTT. It encodes CASSLMRATNEKLFF.

J is TRBJ1-5 and V is TRBV7-2; 9 nucleotides line up with TRBD1. Germline CDR1 SGHTA, CDR2 FQGNSA. The CDR3 contains 16 residues. J gave up 0 bases and V 5 bases, and 5 bases lay outside the gene matches. CDR3 nucleotides: TGTGCCAGCAGCGCCGACAGGGGGTCTAGCAATCAGCCCCAGCATTTT. Its protein product is CASSADRGSSNQPQHF.

The genes are TRBV13 and TRBJ2-3, with D perhaps matching TRBD2 (6 bases). Germline CDR1 reads PRHDT; CDR2 reads FYEKMQ (reference sequence). The CDR3 length is 16 residues. Trimming stripped 2 bases from V and 3 bases from J, with 15 bases between. The CDR3 DNA reads as TGTGCCAGCAGCTTAAGCTGGCAGGGAGGTACAGATACGCAGTATTTT. Amino acids: CASSLSWQGGTDTQYF.

V is TRBV19 and J is TRBJ1-2; D call uncertain. CDR3 length equals 13 residues. The germline CDR1 and CDR2 sequences are LNHDA and SQIVND (reference sequence). V lost 3 bases, J lost 2 bases, and 7 bases lay in between. CDR3: CASSIGLNYGYTF. Here the CDR3 DNA reads TGTGCCAGTAGTATTGGACTAAACTATGGCTACACCTTC.

V is TRBV5-5 and J is TRBJ1-4, with D unresolved. V shed 3 bases and J shed 8 bases, with 14 bases lying between them. CDR3 length: 14 residues. CDR1 SGHKS and CDR2 YYEKEE come from the germline V gene (reference sequence). CDR3 protein: CASSSGAVGEKLFF. CDR3 nucleotide sequence: TGTGCCAGCAGCTCGGGAGCGGTCGGGGAAAAACTGTTTTTT.

The chain employs TRBV10-1 and TRBJ2-1; 12 bases match TRBD1. The ends lost 4 bases at V and 8 bases at J; junction bases unmatched: 3. The CDR3 contains 14 residues. Per germline, CDR1 WNHNN and CDR2 SYGVQD (reference sequence). The CDR3 DNA reads TGCGCCAGCAGTGGGGGACAGGGGGCCGATGAGCAGTTCTTC. It yields the protein CASSGGQGADEQFF.

The rearrangement uses TRBV6-5 and TRBJ1-5; maybe TRBD1 (6 bases). Trimming took off 6 bases at V and 2 bases at J, with 14 bases between the two ends. The CDR3 has 15 residues. Germline CDR1 MNHEY, CDR2 SVGAGI. CDR3 protein: CASRHSGDGNQPQHF. The CDR3 region has the DNA TGTGCCAGCAGGCACTCAGGGGACGGCAATCAGCCCCAGCATTTT.

The rearrangement joins TRBV4-1 to TRBJ1-5; TRBD1 matches 7 bases. With V trimmed by 0 bases and J by 7 bases, 9 bases remained unmatched. Germline V lookup: CDR1 MGHRA, CDR2 YSYEKL. The CDR3 consists of 16 residues. The CDR3 loop reads CASSQESGQVDQPQHF. Here the CDR3 DNA reads TGCGCCAGCAGCCAAGAGAGCGGACAGGTTGACCAGCCCCAGCATTTT.

This clone was seen once. The V and J genes are TRBV9 and TRBJ2-7, with no clear D. CDR3 length equals 15 residues. V dropped 3 bases and J dropped 2 bases, with 15 bases sitting between them. Germline CDR1 SGDLS, CDR2 YYNGEE. The CDR3 reads CASSAFLWDPYEQYF. The CDR3 DNA is TGTGCCAGCAGCGCCTTTCTTTGGGATCCCTACGAGCAGTACTTC.

This sequence joins TRBV28 and TRBJ1-6; D uncertain. Germline V lookup: CDR1 MDHEN, CDR2 SYDVKM. V was pared by 3 bases and J by 5 bases, with 8 bases between. The CDR3 has 14 amino acids. The chain's CDR3 is CASSLELDNSPLHF. CDR3 sequence (DNA): TGTGCCAGCAGTTTGGAACTGGATAATTCACCCCTCCACTTT.

Details on this clone: Mismatch with germline at one junction end may stem from a read error. The V and J genes are TRBV10-3 and TRBJ1-5; TRBD1 agrees at 11 bases. Per germline, CDR1 ENHRY and CDR2 SYGVKD. The CDR3 consists of 15 residues. The CDR3 sequence: CASSRGQGAGQPQHF. The CDR3 DNA reads as TGTGCCAGCAGTAGAGGACAGGGGGCAGGGCAGCCCCAGCATTTT.

The chain is built from TRBV6-5 and TRBJ1-5; D not resolved. From germline, CDR1 is MNHEY and CDR2 SVGAGI. The V gene lost 6 bases and the J gene lost 3 bases, with 9 bases spanning the gap. The CDR3 runs 13 residues. The CDR3 loop reads CASSLDTNQPQHF. The DNA for the CDR3 is TGTGCCAGCAGCCTCGACACCAATCAGCCCCAGCATTTT.

The V call is TRBV11-2, the J call TRBJ1-4, with D perhaps TRBD1 (5 bases). This CDR3 contains 15 residues. Germline CDR1 reads SGHAT; CDR2 reads FQNNGV. Deletions cut 4 bases from V and 8 bases from J, with 17 bases between. The chain's CDR3 is CASSYPARGGEKLFF. CDR3 DNA: TGTGCCAGCAGCTACCCCGCGAGGGGTGGCGAAAAACTGTTTTTT.